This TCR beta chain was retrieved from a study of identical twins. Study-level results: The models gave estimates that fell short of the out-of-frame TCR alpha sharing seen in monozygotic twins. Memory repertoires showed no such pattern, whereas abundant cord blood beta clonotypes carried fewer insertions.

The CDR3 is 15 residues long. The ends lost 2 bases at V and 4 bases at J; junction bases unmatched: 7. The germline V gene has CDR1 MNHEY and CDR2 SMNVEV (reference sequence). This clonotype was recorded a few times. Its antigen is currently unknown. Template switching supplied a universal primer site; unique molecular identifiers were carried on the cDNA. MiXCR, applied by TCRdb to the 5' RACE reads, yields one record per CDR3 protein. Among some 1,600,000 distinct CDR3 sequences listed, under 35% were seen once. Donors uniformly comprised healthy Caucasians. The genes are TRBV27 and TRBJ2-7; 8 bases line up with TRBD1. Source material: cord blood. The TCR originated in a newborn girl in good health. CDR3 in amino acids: CASSLALRTGYEQYF. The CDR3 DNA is TGTGCCAGCAGTTTAGCCCTCCGGACAGGGTACGAGCAGTACTTC.